These 10 T cell receptor beta chains were sequenced from one sample in a study of T cells after yellow fever vaccination (dated by TCRdb to between 2019 and 2020). In light of the paper, this sample's treatment or condition label describes: live attenuated yellow fever vaccine strain. The library was prepared using 5' RACE. Sequenced using an Illumina HiSeq 2500. The public reads were reanalyzed by TCRdb: fastp trimming at Q25, MiXCR alignment, in-frame beta chains only. Rows merge per CDR3 protein into single entries with the most common DNA and genes. The table for this sample lists more than 90,000 distinct CDR3 sequences; roughly 8.9% of them were counted only once. The biggest ten clones account for 25% of the sample. The starting material was CD8+ T cells sorted from PBMCs, obtained 45 days after the yellow fever booster vaccination. The receptors originated from a man between 25 and 39 years old who received the YFV17D yellow fever vaccine.

In its sample, this clonotype was seen many times. This chain connects TRBV11-2 to TRBJ2-7, with no clear D. V shed 11 bases and J shed 4 bases, with 12 bases lying between them. The CDR3 has 11 amino acids. Germline V gives CDR1 SGHAT, CDR2 FQNNGV. The CDR3: CALRLGYEQYF. The DNA of the CDR3 is TGTGCCCTTCGGCTTGGTTACGAGCAGTACTTC.

At least ten counts were recorded for this clonotype. V and J are TRBV5-4 and TRBJ2-1, with TRBD1 as a possible D gene (5 bases). Germline V lookup: CDR1 SGHNT, CDR2 YYREEE (reference sequence). Trimming removed 0 bases at V and 5 bases at J, with 12 bases between. The CDR3 is 15 amino acids. CDR3 region: CASSLGAGPNNEQFF. CDR3 in DNA: TGTGCCAGCAGCTTGGGGGCAGGGCCAAACAATGAGCAGTTCTTC.

This clonotype appeared many times. The chain couples TRBV24-1 to TRBJ2-1; 7 nucleotides agree with TRBD1. Germline-derived CDR1 and CDR2 are KGHDR and SFDVKD. The CDR3 length is 16 residues. J was trimmed by 5 bases and V by 3 bases; bases with no gene match: 9. CDR3 DNA sequence: TGTGCCACCAGTGATGCGCCGGGACAGCCTAACAATGAGCAGTTCTTC. Its protein is CATSDAPGQPNNEQFF.

Comment on this clonotype: A clone one base away is much larger, so this may be a read error. The J gene is TRBJ2-1, the V gene TRBV20-1, with 11 bases fitting TRBD2. The germline V gene encodes CDR1 DFQATT and CDR2 SNEGSKA (reference sequence). The CDR3 loop spans 14 amino acids. Losses at the gene ends were 5 bases for V and 8 bases for J; bases not matched to a gene: 8. Written as DNA, the CDR3 is TGCAGTGCTCGGGGACTAGCGGAGTGTGATGAGCAGTTCTTC. The encoded protein is CSARGLAECDEQFF.

The sample holds many counts of this clonotype. The rearrangement joins TRBV19 to TRBJ2-7, with 7 nucleotides matching TRBD2. There are 13 residues in the CDR3. J was trimmed by 4 bases and V by 8 bases; bases with no gene match: 8. CDR1 and CDR2 from the germline V gene are LNHDA and SQIVND (reference sequence). The CDR3, as DNA: TGTGCCAGTGCGCCGGGGAGGGCATACGAGCAGTACTTC. As protein: CASAPGRAYEQYF.

This clonotype was recorded at least ten times. The J gene is TRBJ2-7, the V gene TRBV15; 8 bases are a match to TRBD1. J was trimmed by 1 base and V by 3 bases; bases with no gene match: 8. The CDR3 covers 16 residues. From germline, CDR1 is LNHNV and CDR2 YYDKDF (reference sequence). The CDR3 sequence: CATSSLWGQESYEQYF. CDR3 coding DNA: TGTGCCACCAGCAGCCTTTGGGGACAGGAGTCCTACGAGCAGTACTTC.

This clonotype was observed many times. The rearrangement links TRBV12-3 or TRBV12-4 to TRBJ1-1, with TRBD1 matching over 7 bases. Trimming removed 6 bases from V and 8 bases from J; junction bases left unmatched: 6. The CDR3 has 12 residues. The CDR3 protein is CASRPGTAEAFF. The DNA of the CDR3 is TGTGCCAGCAGGCCCGGGACAGCCGAAGCTTTCTTT.

At least ten counts were recorded for this clonotype. The gene calls are TRBV7-2 and TRBJ2-5; 7 bases align to TRBD2. This CDR3 spans 13 amino acids. In germline, CDR1 is SGHTA, CDR2 FQGNSA. V lost 4 bases and J lost 5; bases outside the gene matches: 4. The CDR3 bases are TGTGCCAGCAGCTCTCGCGGGAGTGAGACCCAGTACTTC. Encoded protein: CASSSRGSETQYF. Full variable domain (remainder filled in from reference TRBV7-2 and TRBJ2-5): GAGVSQSPSNKVTEKGKDVELRCDPISGHTALYWYRQSLGQGLEFLIYFQGNSAPDKSGLPSDRFSAERTGGSVSTLTIQRTQQEDSAVYLCASSSRGSETQYFGPGTRLLVL.

This clonotype was detected many times. The CDR3, as DNA: TGTGCCAGCAGCCAAGCTGGTATTGAGCAGTTCTTC. Translating it yields CASSQAGIEQFF. This chain uses TRBV3-1 with TRBJ2-1; no clear D gene. V was pared by 1 base and J by 9 bases, with 7 bases between. Looked up from germline, CDR1 is LGHDT and CDR2 is YNNKEL (reference sequence). This CDR3 is built from 12 residues.

This clonotype was seen repeatedly, ten times or more. The genes are TRBV20-1 and TRBJ2-3, with a tentative D call TRBD2 (5 bases). Deletions cut 2 bases from V and 1 base from J, with 13 bases between. Germline CDR1 is DFQATT and CDR2 is SNEGSKA (reference sequence). The CDR3 spans 15 residues. The CDR3 sequence: CSARLLSRGTDTQYF. CDR3 sequence (DNA): TGCAGTGCTAGACTCCTCTCGCGGGGCACAGATACGCAGTATTTT.